The sequence of this T cell receptor (beta chain) was determined in a study of blood T cell repertoires in COVID-19. In regard to this clone: In the same sample, other DNA sequences code for this CDR3.

CDR1 is SGHRS, CDR2 YFSETQ, per germline. The CDR3 runs to 13 residues. With 1 base removed from V and 2 bases from J, the gap between germline ends came to 6 bases. The assay was immunoSEQ multiplex PCR, and TCRdb's table has in-frame clones only and misses some. Seen here are around 250,000 clones, about 80% observed once, and the top ten hold about 1.9%. What was sequenced was peripheral blood. This sequence originates from an elderly woman with acute or convalescent COVID-19. This rearrangement joins TRBV5-1 to TRBJ1-2; D is unresolved. CDR3 DNA: TGCGCCAGCAGCTTGCGGGAGAACTATGGCTACACCTTC. It codes for CASSLRENYGYTF.